Presented here are 4 T cell receptor beta chains from one specimen sequenced in a study of graft-versus-host responses after intestinal transplantation. Profiling relied on immunoSEQ multiplex PCR, and the TCRdb table lists in-frame clones only, not all of them. The table includes about 120,000 clones, approximately 92% detected once. Their cognate antigens are unknown. Sequenced material: unstimulated CD4+ T cells sorted from spleen or lymph node cells, taken before intestinal transplant. The receptors here all came from a human donor who received an intestinal transplant.

This clone appeared a single time. This chain uses TRBV5-1 with TRBJ2-2; unclear D gene. Germline CDR1 SGHRS, CDR2 YFSETQ. V lost 7 bases to trimming and J lost 0 bases, with 7 bases between them. There are 13 residues in the CDR3. CDR3 sequence (DNA): TGCGCCAGCTCGCCCCCGAACACCGGGGAGCTGTTTTTT. This translates into CASSPPNTGELFF.

The chain is built from TRBV7-2 and TRBJ2-7; perhaps TRBD1 as D (6 bases). V shed 7 bases and J shed 4 bases, with 20 bases lying between them. CDR1 is SGHTA and CDR2 is FQGNSA in the germline V gene. The CDR3 runs to 15 residues. In DNA form, the CDR3 reads TGTGCCAGCACCCACCGGACAGCCCTGGCGTACGAGCAGTACTTC. Residues: CASTHRTALAYEQYF. The variable domain in full, completed from reference TRBV7-2 and TRBJ2-7, reads GAGVSQSPSNKVTEKGKDVELRCDPISGHTALYWYRQSLGQGLEFLIYFQGNSAPDKSGLPSDRFSAERTGGSVSTLTIQRTQQEDSAVYLCASTHRTALAYEQYFGPGTRLTVT.

This chain links TRBV5-1 with TRBJ2-7; D possibly corresponds to TRBD2 (5 bases). Trimming shortened V by 5 bases and J by 0 bases, and 15 bases separated the two germline ends. Germline loops: CDR1 SGHRS, CDR2 YFSETQ. This CDR3 comprises 15 residues. The CDR3 protein is CASRPGSGLSYEQYF. CDR3 nucleotides: TGCGCCAGCAGGCCGGGAAGCGGACTCTCCTACGAGCAGTACTTC.

The chain recombines TRBV18 with TRBJ2-2; 7 bases align to TRBD1. The V and J ends lost 4 bases and 0 bases, in that order; junction bases with no gene match: 2. Germline V CDR1 and CDR2: KGHSH, LQKENI. The CDR3 length is 15 residues. CDR3: CASSLTGTNTGELFF. CDR3 nucleotide sequence: TGTGCCAGCTCACTGACAGGGACGAACACCGGGGAGCTGTTTTTT.